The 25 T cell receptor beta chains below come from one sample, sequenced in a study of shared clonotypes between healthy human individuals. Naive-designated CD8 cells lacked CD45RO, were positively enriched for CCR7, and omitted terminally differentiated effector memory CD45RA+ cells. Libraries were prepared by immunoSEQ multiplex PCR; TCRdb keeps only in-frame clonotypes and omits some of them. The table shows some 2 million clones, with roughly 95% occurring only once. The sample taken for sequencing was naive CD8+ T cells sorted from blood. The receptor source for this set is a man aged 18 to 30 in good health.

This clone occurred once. The CDR3, as DNA: TGTGCCAGCAGCCCGGTCTTTTTAGGGGAGCAGTACTTC. It codes for CASSPVFLGEQYF. This sequence joins TRBV14 and TRBJ2-7; D is ambiguous. V gave up 4 bases and J gave up 7 bases, with 14 bases separating them. Per the germline V gene, CDR1 is SGHDN and CDR2 is FVKESK. The CDR3 length is 13 residues.

The CDR3 reads CASSFSDGSYEQYF. CDR3 nucleotide sequence: TGTGCCAGCAGCTTCTCGGACGGATCCTACGAGCAGTACTTC. The V gene is TRBV9, the J gene TRBJ2-7; D gene uncertain. CDR3 length equals 14 residues. V was trimmed by 4 bases and J by 1 base, leaving 12 bases between them. Germline lookup yields CDR1 SGDLS and CDR2 YYNGEE.

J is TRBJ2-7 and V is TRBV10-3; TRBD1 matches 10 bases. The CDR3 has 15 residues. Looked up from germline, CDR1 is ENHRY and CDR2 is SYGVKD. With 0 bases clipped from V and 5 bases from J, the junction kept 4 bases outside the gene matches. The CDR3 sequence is CAISESTGQGNEQYF. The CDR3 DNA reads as TGTGCCATCAGTGAGTCGACGGGACAGGGGAACGAGCAGTACTTC.

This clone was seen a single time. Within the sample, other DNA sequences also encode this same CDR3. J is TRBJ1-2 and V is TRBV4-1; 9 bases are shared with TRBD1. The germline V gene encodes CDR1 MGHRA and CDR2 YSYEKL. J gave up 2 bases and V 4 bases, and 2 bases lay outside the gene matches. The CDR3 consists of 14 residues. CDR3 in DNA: TGCGCCAGCAGCCCAGGACAGGGGAACTATGGCTACACCTTC. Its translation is CASSPGQGNYGYTF.

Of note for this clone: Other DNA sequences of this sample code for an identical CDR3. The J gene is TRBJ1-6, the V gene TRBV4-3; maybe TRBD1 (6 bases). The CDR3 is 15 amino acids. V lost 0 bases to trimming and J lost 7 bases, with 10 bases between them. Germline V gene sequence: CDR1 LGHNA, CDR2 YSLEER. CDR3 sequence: CASSQDTGSNSPLHF. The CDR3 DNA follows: TGCGCCAGCAGCCAAGATACAGGGTCGAATTCACCCCTCCACTTT.

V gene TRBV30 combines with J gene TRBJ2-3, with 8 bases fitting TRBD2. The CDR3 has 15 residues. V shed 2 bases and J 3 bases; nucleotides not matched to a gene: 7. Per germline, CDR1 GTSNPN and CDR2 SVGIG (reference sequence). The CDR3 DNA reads TGTGCCTGGAGTCTAACGGGGGGGCGAACAGATACGCAGTATTTT. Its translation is CAWSLTGGRTDTQYF.

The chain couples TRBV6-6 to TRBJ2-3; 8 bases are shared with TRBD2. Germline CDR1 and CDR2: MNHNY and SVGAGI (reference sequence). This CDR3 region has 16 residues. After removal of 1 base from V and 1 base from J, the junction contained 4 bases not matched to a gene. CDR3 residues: CASSYFQAGGTDTQYF. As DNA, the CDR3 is TGTGCCAGCAGTTACTTCCAAGCGGGGGGCACAGATACGCAGTATTTT.

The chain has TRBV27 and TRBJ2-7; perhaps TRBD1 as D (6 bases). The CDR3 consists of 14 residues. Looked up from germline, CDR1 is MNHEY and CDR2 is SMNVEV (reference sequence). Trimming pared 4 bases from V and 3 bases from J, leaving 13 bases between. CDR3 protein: CASSYGTYGYEQYF. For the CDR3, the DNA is TGTGCCAGCAGTTACGGGACATACGGCTACGAGCAGTACTTC.

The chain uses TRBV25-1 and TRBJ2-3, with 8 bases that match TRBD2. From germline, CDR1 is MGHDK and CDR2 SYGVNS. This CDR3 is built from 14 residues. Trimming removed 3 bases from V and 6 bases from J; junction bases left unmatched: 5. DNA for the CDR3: TGTGCCAGCAGTGACATAGCGGGAAGGGATACGCAGTATTTT. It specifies CASSDIAGRDTQYF.

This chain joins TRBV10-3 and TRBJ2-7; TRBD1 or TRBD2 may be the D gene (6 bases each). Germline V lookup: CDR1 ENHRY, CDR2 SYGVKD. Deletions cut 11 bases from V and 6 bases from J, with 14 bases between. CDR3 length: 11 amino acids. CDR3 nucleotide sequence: TGTGCCGTTCTTAAGGGGGGCGAGCAGTACTTC. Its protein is CAVLKGGEQYF.

The CDR3 region has the DNA TGTGCCAGTAGCATGACACGGATCACTGAAGCTTTCTTT. Protein product: CASSMTRITEAFF. This rearrangement joins TRBV19 to TRBJ1-1; D not resolved. V was cut by 6 bases and J by 4 bases, with 12 bases left in between. The CDR3 extends over 13 amino acids. The germline gives CDR1 LNHDA, CDR2 SQIVND (reference sequence). Using reference TRBV19 and TRBJ1-1 for the parts outside the CDR3, the full variable domain is DGGITQSPKYLFRKEGQNVTLSCEQNLNHDAMYWYRQDPGQGLRLIYYSQIVNDFQKGDIAEGYSVSREKKESFPLTVTSAQKNPTAFYLCASSMTRITEAFFGQGTRLTVV.

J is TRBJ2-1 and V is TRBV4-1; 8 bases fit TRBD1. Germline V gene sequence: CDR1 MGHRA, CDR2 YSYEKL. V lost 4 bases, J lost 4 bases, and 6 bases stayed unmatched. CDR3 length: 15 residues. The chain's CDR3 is CASSPQQGVYNEQFF. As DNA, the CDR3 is TGCGCCAGCAGCCCCCAACAGGGGGTGTACAATGAGCAGTTCTTC.

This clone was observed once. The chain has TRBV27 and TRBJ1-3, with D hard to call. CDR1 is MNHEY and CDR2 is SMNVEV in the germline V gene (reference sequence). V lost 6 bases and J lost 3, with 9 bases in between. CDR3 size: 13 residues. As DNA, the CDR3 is TGTGCCAGCAGCATGGACCGTGGAAACACCATATATTTT. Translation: CASSMDRGNTIYF.

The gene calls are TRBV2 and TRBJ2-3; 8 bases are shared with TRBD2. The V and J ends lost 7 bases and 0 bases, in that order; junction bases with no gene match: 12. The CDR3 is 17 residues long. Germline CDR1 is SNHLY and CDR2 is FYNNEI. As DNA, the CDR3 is TGTGCCAGCAAAGATAGCGGGGCCGAGTCTAGCACAGATACGCAGTATTTT. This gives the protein CASKDSGAESSTDTQYF.

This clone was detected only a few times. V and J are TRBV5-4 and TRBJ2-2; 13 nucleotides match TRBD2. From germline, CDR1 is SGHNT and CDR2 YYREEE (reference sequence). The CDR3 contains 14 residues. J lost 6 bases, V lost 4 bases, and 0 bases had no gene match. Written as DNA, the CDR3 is TGTGCCAGCAGCGGACTAGCGGGAGCCGGGGAGCTGTTTTTT. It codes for CASSGLAGAGELFF.

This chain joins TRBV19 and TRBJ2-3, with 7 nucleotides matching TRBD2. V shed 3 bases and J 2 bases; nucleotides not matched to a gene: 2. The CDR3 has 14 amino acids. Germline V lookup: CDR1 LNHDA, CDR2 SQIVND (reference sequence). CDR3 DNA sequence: TGTGCCAGTAGTATTCGGGACTACACAGATACGCAGTATTTT. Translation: CASSIRDYTDTQYF. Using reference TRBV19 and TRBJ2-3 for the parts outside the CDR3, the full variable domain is DGGITQSPKYLFRKEGQNVTLSCEQNLNHDAMYWYRQDPGQGLRLIYYSQIVNDFQKGDIAEGYSVSREKKESFPLTVTSAQKNPTAFYLCASSIRDYTDTQYFGPGTRLTVL.

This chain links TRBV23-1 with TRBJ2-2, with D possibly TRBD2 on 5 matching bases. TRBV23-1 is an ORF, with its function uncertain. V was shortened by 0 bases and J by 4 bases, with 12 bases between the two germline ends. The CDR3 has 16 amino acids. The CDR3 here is CASSQSYRAGTGELFF. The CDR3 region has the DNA TGCGCCAGCAGTCAATCCTACCGGGCGGGCACCGGGGAGCTGTTTTTT.

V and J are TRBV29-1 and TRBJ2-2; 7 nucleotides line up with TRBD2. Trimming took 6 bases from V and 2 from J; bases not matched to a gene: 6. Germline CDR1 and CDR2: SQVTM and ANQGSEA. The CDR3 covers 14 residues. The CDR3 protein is CSVASGANTGELFF. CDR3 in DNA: TGCAGCGTCGCTAGCGGAGCTAACACCGGGGAGCTGTTTTTT.

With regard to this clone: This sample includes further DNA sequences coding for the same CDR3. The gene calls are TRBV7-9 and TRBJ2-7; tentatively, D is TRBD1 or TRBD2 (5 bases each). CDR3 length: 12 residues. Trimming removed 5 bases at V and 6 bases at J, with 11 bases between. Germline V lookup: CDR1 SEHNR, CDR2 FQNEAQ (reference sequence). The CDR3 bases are TGTGCCAGCAGCCCAGGGACCTCCGAGCAGTACTTC. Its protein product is CASSPGTSEQYF.

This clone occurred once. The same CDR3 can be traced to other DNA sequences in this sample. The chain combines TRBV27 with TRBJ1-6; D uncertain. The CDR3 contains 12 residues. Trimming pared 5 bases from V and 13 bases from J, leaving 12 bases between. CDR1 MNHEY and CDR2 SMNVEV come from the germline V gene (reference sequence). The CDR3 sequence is CASSPLGEPLHF. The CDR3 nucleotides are TGTGCCAGCAGTCCCCTGGGAGAGCCCCTCCACTTT.

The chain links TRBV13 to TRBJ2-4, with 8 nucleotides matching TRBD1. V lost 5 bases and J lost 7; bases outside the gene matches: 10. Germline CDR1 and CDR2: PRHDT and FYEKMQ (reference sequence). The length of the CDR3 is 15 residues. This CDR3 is CASSLRTGLSNIQYF. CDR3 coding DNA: TGTGCCAGCAGCCTCCGGACAGGGTTGAGTAACATTCAGTACTTC.

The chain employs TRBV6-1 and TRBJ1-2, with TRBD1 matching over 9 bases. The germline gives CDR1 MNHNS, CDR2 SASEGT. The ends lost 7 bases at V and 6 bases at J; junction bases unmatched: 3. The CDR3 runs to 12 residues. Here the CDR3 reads CASIRTGDGYTF. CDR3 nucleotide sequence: TGTGCCAGCATCAGGACAGGGGATGGCTACACCTTC.

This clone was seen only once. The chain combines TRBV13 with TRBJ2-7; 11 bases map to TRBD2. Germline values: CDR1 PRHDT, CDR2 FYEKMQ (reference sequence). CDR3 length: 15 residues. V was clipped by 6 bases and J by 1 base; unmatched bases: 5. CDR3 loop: CASSGSGRGSYEQYF. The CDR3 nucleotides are TGTGCCAGCAGTGGTAGCGGGAGGGGTTCCTACGAGCAGTACTTC.

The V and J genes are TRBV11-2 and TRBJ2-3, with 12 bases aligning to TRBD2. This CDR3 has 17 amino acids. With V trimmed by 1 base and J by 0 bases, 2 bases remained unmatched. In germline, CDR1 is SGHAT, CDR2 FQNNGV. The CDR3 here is CASSLGTSGVSTDTQYF. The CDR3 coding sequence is TGTGCCAGCAGCTTAGGGACTAGCGGGGTTAGCACAGATACGCAGTATTTT.

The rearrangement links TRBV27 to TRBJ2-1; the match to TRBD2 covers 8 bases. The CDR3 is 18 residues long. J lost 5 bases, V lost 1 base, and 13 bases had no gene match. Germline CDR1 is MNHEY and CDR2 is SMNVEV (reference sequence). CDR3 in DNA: TGTGCCAGCAGTTTATTCCCCTGGGTAGCGGGACCGAACAATGAGCAGTTCTTC. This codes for CASSLFPWVAGPNNEQFF.